A single sample is the source of the 26 T cell receptor beta chains below, sequenced in a study of blood T cell repertoires in COVID-19. Generated by immunoSEQ multiplex PCR, the TCRdb table keeps only in-frame clones and is missing some. The sample consists of about 150,000 clones, 80% to 90% of them appearing once. The sequenced sample consisted of peripheral blood. These receptors came from a man younger than 35 with COVID-19, enrolled during active disease.

The rearrangement links TRBV29-1 to TRBJ1-1; tentatively, D is TRBD1 (5 bases). The CDR3 covers 13 residues. Between the trimmed V and J ends, which lost 5 bases and 3 bases, there was a span of 13 bases. The germline V gene has CDR1 SQVTM and CDR2 ANQGSEA. CDR3 in DNA: TGCAGCGTTCAGGGTGGGAGGTACACTGAAGCTTTCTTT. This encodes CSVQGGRYTEAFF.

The chain uses TRBV10-3 and TRBJ2-5, with D perhaps matching TRBD1 (5 bases). The CDR3 is 16 amino acids. Trimming took 3 bases from V and 4 from J, leaving 18 bases between them. Germline V lookup: CDR1 ENHRY, CDR2 SYGVKD. The CDR3 loop is CAISDMRQGRRETQYF. The CDR3 DNA follows: TGTGCCATCAGTGACATGAGGCAGGGAAGACGAGAGACCCAGTACTTC.

V is TRBV25-1 and J is TRBJ1-3; 9 nucleotides match TRBD1. The CDR3 extends over 17 amino acids. With V trimmed by 4 bases and J by 9 bases, 16 bases remained unmatched. Germline values: CDR1 MGHDK, CDR2 SYGVNS. This CDR3 reads CASSVAHGTGLKGTIYF. The CDR3 nucleotides read TGTGCCAGCAGTGTGGCCCATGGGACAGGGTTGAAGGGCACCATATATTTT.

This clone has just one count. V is TRBV5-1 and J is TRBJ2-1; 10 bases match TRBD2. Germline V gene lookup returns CDR1 SGHRS and CDR2 YFSETQ. Losses at the gene ends were 0 bases for V and 7 bases for J; bases not matched to a gene: 10. CDR3 size: 17 residues. The CDR3 DNA reads TGCGCCAGCAGCTTGGCTTCGGGACTAGCGTATTGGAATGAGCAGTTCTTC. This sequence encodes CASSLASGLAYWNEQFF.

A few counts support this clone. The chain is built from TRBV29-1 and TRBJ2-7; the match to TRBD2 covers 8 bases. V shed 3 bases, J shed 3 bases, and the junction held 7 bases outside the gene matches. The CDR3 extends over 14 amino acids. From germline, CDR1 is SQVTM and CDR2 ANQGSEA. CDR3 sequence reads: CSVDNGRGSYEQYF. DNA for the CDR3: TGCAGCGTTGACAACGGGAGGGGAAGCTACGAGCAGTACTTC.

This chain uses TRBV11-3 with TRBJ2-1; the match to TRBD2 covers 8 bases. The CDR3 spans 15 residues. Losses at the gene ends were 5 bases for V and 3 bases for J; bases not matched to a gene: 6. Per the germline V gene, CDR1 is SGHNT and CDR2 is YENEEA. The DNA of the CDR3 is TGTGCCAGCAGCCGCGAACGGGAGGGCTACAATGAGCAGTTCTTC. Encoded protein: CASSREREGYNEQFF.

The chain carries TRBV5-4 and TRBJ2-1, with D hard to call. The V gene's germline CDR1 is SGHNT and CDR2 YYREEE (reference sequence). The CDR3 consists of 13 residues. V was pared by 6 bases and J by 2 bases, with 9 bases between. CDR3 region: CASTSDTYNEQFF. DNA for the CDR3: TGTGCCAGCACCAGCGATACCTACAATGAGCAGTTCTTC.

The V call is TRBV5-4, the J call TRBJ1-1; weak D call: TRBD1 (5 bases). V was shortened by 3 bases and J by 0 bases, with 12 bases between the two germline ends. This CDR3 contains 15 residues. Germline CDR1 is SGHNT and CDR2 is YYREEE (reference sequence). The CDR3 reads CASSSQQVLNTEAFF. The CDR3 DNA reads as TGTGCCAGCAGCTCACAACAGGTGCTGAACACTGAAGCTTTCTTT. The full variable domain, rest sourced from reference TRBV5-4 and TRBJ1-1, is ETGVTQSPTHLIKTRGQQVTLRCSSQSGHNTVSWYQQALGQGPQFIFQYYREEENGRGNFPPRFSGLQFPNYSSELNVNALELDDSALYLCASSSQQVLNTEAFFGQGTRLTVV.

This clone has only one observation. The V call is TRBV2, the J call TRBJ2-3, with a weak D call TRBD2 (5 bases). This CDR3 is built from 15 residues. V lost 0 bases and J 2 bases, leaving 9 bases between the germline ends. From germline, CDR1 is SNHLY and CDR2 FYNNEI. CDR3 region: CASSEAGRVTDTQYF. The DNA of the CDR3 is TGTGCCAGCAGTGAAGCAGGGCGGGTCACAGATACGCAGTATTTT.

For this clone: The junction departs from the called germline gene at one end, perhaps through a read error. This rearrangement joins TRBV7-8 to TRBJ2-3; 14 bases map to TRBD2. This CDR3 region has 17 residues. CDR1 is SGHVS, CDR2 FQNEAQ, per germline. The CDR3 is CASSLRAGLAGASGWNF. In nucleotides, the CDR3 is TGTGCCAGCAGCTTACGGGCGGGACTAGCGGGAGCGTCGGGTTGGAATTTT.

CDR3 nucleotides: TGTGCCAGCAGTTGGGACAGGGGTAGGGAGCAGTTCTTC. Amino acid sequence: CASSWDRGREQFF. The chain couples TRBV6-2 or TRBV6-3 to TRBJ2-1; TRBD1 matches at 10 bases. Germline assignment: CDR1 MNHEY and CDR2 SVGEGT. V dropped 4 bases and J dropped 10; count of bases not matched to a gene: 4. The CDR3 extends over 13 amino acids.

V gene TRBV27 combines with J gene TRBJ2-2, with 12 bases fitting TRBD2. With V trimmed by 5 bases and J by 7 bases, 8 bases remained unmatched. This CDR3 contains 16 residues. CDR1 MNHEY and CDR2 SMNVEV come from the germline V gene (reference sequence). The CDR3 DNA reads as TGTGCCAGCAGTACCCTAGCGGGAGGGCTGGTCGGGGAGCTGTTTTTT. It is translated as CASSTLAGGLVGELFF.

The genes are TRBV3-1 (or the pseudogene TRBV3-2) and TRBJ2-5; the D gene is possibly TRBD2 (6 bases). This CDR3 has 16 amino acids. Germline loops: CDR1 LGHDT, CDR2 YNNKEL (reference sequence). The germline V and J ends were trimmed by 0 bases and 5 bases, with 16 bases remaining between them. The CDR3 loop is CASSQEIRDAGETQYF. The CDR3 region has the DNA TGTGCCAGCAGCCAAGAGATAAGGGATGCGGGGGAGACCCAGTACTTC.

The genes are TRBV11-3 and TRBJ2-2, with D uncertain. CDR1 and CDR2 from the germline V gene are SGHNT and YENEEA. The CDR3 has 14 residues. V was pared by 3 bases and J by 2 bases, with 7 bases between. The CDR3 region is CASSFYSNTGELFF. DNA for the CDR3: TGTGCCAGCAGCTTCTACAGTAACACCGGGGAGCTGTTTTTT.

This clone turned up a few times. The genes are TRBV4-1 and TRBJ2-1; 8 bases align to TRBD2. V lost 2 bases to trimming and J lost 6 bases; unmatched junction nucleotides: 6. CDR1 MGHRA and CDR2 YSYEKL come from the germline V gene. The CDR3 covers 15 residues. The CDR3 region has the DNA TGCGCCAGCAGCCAATTGGGCGGGAGGATCAATGAGCAGTTCTTC. This encodes CASSQLGGRINEQFF.

V usage is TRBV28 and J usage is TRBJ2-7, with 11 positions matching TRBD2. The CDR3 totals 16 residues. Germline lookup yields CDR1 MDHEN and CDR2 SYDVKM. After removal of 5 bases from V and 0 bases from J, the junction contained 6 bases not matched to a gene. The CDR3: CASSTTGLAVSYEQYF. CDR3 bases: TGTGCCAGCAGTACAACGGGACTAGCGGTCTCCTACGAGCAGTACTTC.

This sequence joins TRBV4-2 and TRBJ2-1; D is perhaps TRBD1 (5 bases). The V gene's germline CDR1 is LGHNA and CDR2 YNFKEQ. With 1 base removed from V and 15 bases from J, the gap between germline ends came to 13 bases. This CDR3 has 12 amino acids. In nucleotides, the CDR3 is TGTGCCAGCAGCCAAGGAGAATGGGGCCCGTTCTTC. Translating it yields CASSQGEWGPFF.

The genes are TRBV19 and TRBJ2-2, with 8 bases matching TRBD1. V dropped 6 bases and J dropped 6; count of bases not matched to a gene: 3. The CDR3 runs 13 residues. Germline-derived CDR1 and CDR2 are LNHDA and SQIVND (reference sequence). The CDR3: CASRLQGAGELFF. CDR3 in DNA: TGTGCCAGTAGGCTACAGGGGGCCGGGGAGCTGTTTTTT.

The chain combines TRBV5-1 with TRBJ2-1; 7 nucleotides agree with TRBD2. This CDR3 spans 14 amino acids. V lost 4 bases, J lost 4 bases, and 5 bases stayed unmatched. The germline V gene has CDR1 SGHRS and CDR2 YFSETQ. CDR3 amino acids: CASSPGGAYNEQFF. The DNA for the CDR3 is TGCGCCAGCAGCCCGGGAGGAGCGTACAATGAGCAGTTCTTC.

The chain uses TRBV27 and TRBJ2-5; 10 positions match TRBD2. Per the germline V gene, CDR1 is MNHEY and CDR2 is SMNVEV (reference sequence). The V and J ends lost 2 bases and 5 bases, in that order; junction bases with no gene match: 5. The CDR3 totals 15 residues. CDR3 nucleotides: TGTGCCAGCAGTTTACTAGCGGGAGTGGAGGAGACCCAGTACTTC. Translated: CASSLLAGVEETQYF.

This chain joins TRBV19 and TRBJ2-1; 12 positions agree with TRBD2. CDR3 length: 15 residues. The J segment lost 6 bases and the V segment lost 10 bases, leaving 10 bases of the junction unmatched. The V gene's germline CDR1 is LNHDA and CDR2 SQIVND (reference sequence). CDR3 protein: CATTSGSSRINEQFF. CDR3 bases: TGTGCCACGACTAGCGGGAGTTCCCGGATCAATGAGCAGTTCTTC.

The gene calls are TRBV9 and TRBJ2-1; 11 nucleotides line up with TRBD2. Germline CDR1 reads SGDLS; CDR2 reads YYNGEE. The V segment lost 2 bases and the J segment 4 bases; nucleotides outside the gene matches: 8. The CDR3 is 17 amino acids. CDR3 sequence: CASSVSGTSGGYNEQFF. CDR3 sequence (DNA): TGTGCCAGCAGCGTTTCAGGGACTAGCGGAGGGTACAATGAGCAGTTCTTC.

The chain carries TRBV28 and TRBJ2-4, with 11 bases lining up with TRBD2. CDR1 and CDR2 (germline): MDHEN, SYDVKM. With 5 bases clipped from V and 3 bases from J, the junction kept 9 bases outside the gene matches. The CDR3 spans 17 residues. CDR3 region: CASSLTSGSIVKNIQYF. The CDR3 bases are TGTGCCAGCAGTCTAACTAGCGGGAGTATAGTCAAAAACATTCAGTACTTC.

This chain uses TRBV16 with TRBJ1-4; D perhaps matches TRBD1 (5 bases). Trimming cost V 0 bases and J 8 bases, with 13 bases left between them. This CDR3 is built from 15 residues. In germline, CDR1 is KGHSY, CDR2 FQNENV. The CDR3 region is CASSQSGRESEKLFF. CDR3 DNA sequence: TGTGCCAGCAGCCAATCGGGCAGGGAAAGCGAAAAACTGTTTTTT.

This sequence joins TRBV28 and TRBJ1-1, with TRBD1 identical over 7 bases. Trimming removed 5 bases from V and 10 bases from J; junction bases left unmatched: 4. Looked up from germline, CDR1 is MDHEN and CDR2 is SYDVKM. The CDR3 is made up of 11 amino acids. CDR3 coding DNA: TGTGCCAGCAGTGTGGGACAGAGAGCTTTCTTT. The encoded protein is CASSVGQRAFF.

The chain links TRBV18 to TRBJ2-5; 7 bases are shared with TRBD2. The CDR3 is 15 residues long. The germline V gene has CDR1 KGHSH and CDR2 LQKENI. After removal of 0 bases from V and 2 bases from J, the junction contained 3 bases not matched to a gene. The CDR3 coding sequence is TGTGCCAGCTCACCACCGGGGGGGTTTCAAGAGACCCAGTACTTC. This gives the protein CASSPPGGFQETQYF. The full variable domain, completed using reference TRBV18 and TRBJ2-5, is NAGVMQNPRHLVRRRGQEARLRCSPMKGHSHVYWYRQLPEEGLKFMVYLQKENIIDESGMPKERFSAEFPKEGPSILRIQQVVRGDSAAYFCASSPPGGFQETQYFGPGTRLLVL.